This T cell receptor (beta chain) was recorded in a study of Ad26.COV2.S vaccination and SARS-CoV-2 variants. Documented treatment: about 20 received Ad26.COV2.S at low or high dose, single or two shots; 5 received placebo; per-sample allocation not given. Collection of the samples took place on day 63 after the first injection of vaccine or placebo. Trimming stripped 1 base from V and 7 bases from J, with 11 bases between. Looked up from germline, CDR1 is SGHTA and CDR2 is FQGTGA. This CDR3 has 15 residues. Study-wide findings and caveats: Non-spike TCR breadth did not differ much between vaccine and placebo recipients.

Regarding this clone: Its antigen is not known.

Assay used: immunoSEQ multiplex PCR; TCRdb lists only in-frame clones, some missing. The sample gives around 420,000 clones, 88% of which show up once; 3.6% is in the top ten. The clonotype comes from a person between 18 and 60 years old who received the Ad26.COV2.S COVID-19 vaccine or a placebo. Here the sequenced sample was peripheral blood, taken in a trial of Ad26.COV2.S vaccine versus placebo. The chain employs TRBV7-3 and TRBJ1-6; a possible D gene is TRBD1 (5 bases). CDR3 sequence (DNA): TGTGCCAGCAGCTTAAGAAGGGGACCGAATTCACCCCTCCACTTT. This codes for CASSLRRGPNSPLHF. Variable domain in full (rest from reference TRBV7-3 and TRBJ1-6): GAGVSQTPSNKVTEKGKYVELRCDPISGHTALYWYRQSLGQGPEFLIYFQGTGAADDSGLPNDRFFAVRPEGSVSTLKIQRTERGDSAVYLCASSLRRGPNSPLHFGNGTRLTVT.